This T cell receptor beta chain was obtained from a study of early T cells in non-severe SARS-CoV-2 infection. Study-wide background: Bulk RNA from unsorted whole blood was sequenced; chains were unpaired.

The study, taken as a whole, reports: VDJdb matching favored anti-spike CD8 responses, missing private and CD4 specificities.

Individual cDNA molecules carried attached unique molecular identifiers. A single record per CDR3 protein comes from TCRdb applying MiXCR to the 5' RACE reads. In the table there are about 60,000 distinct CDR3 sequences, around 12% of which are singletons. Germline V gives CDR1 KGHSH, CDR2 LQKENI. The CDR3 spans 13 residues. The V and J ends lost 2 bases and 0 bases respectively, with 5 bases between them. As concerns this clonotype: Its antigen is unknown.

The chain is built from TRBV18 and TRBJ2-7, with D unresolved. The specimen sequenced was whole blood. The clonotype comes from an adult who was a healthcare worker with PCR-confirmed SARS-CoV-2 infection or an uninfected control (not recorded which). The CDR3, as DNA: TGTGCCAGCTCACCAGGTGTCTCCTACGAGCAGTACTTC. Its protein is CASSPGVSYEQYF.